These 21 T cell receptor beta chains originate from one sample sequenced in a study of T cells in Graves' hyperthyroidism and ophthalmopathy (dated 2019 in TCRdb). The library relied on multiplex PCR. Reads for this sample came from an Illumina HiSeq 2000. TCR beta CDR3 regions were amplified from RNA transcripts. The TCR CDR3 was subjected to a first round of RT-PCR using the HTBI primer set and the Qiagen OneStep RT-PCR kit. TCRdb redid the processing of the public reads, applying fastp at Q25 and MiXCR, and retained in-frame beta chains. Merged by CDR3 protein, the rows form single entries marked with the most common genes and DNA. Present in this sample are some 250,000 distinct CDR3 sequences, over 12% of which were seen just once. The ten largest clones represent under 35% of the sample. Input material: blood. The receptors shown here come from a woman aged 50 to 65 with Graves' hyperthyroidism that later progressed to Graves' ophthalmopathy.

CDR3 in DNA: TGTGCCAGTAGATTGGGACAGAGTGACACTGAAGCTTTCTTT. It codes for CASRLGQSDTEAFF. The J gene is TRBJ1-1, the V gene TRBV19, with 7 nucleotides matching TRBD1. CDR3 length: 14 residues. Germline trimming cut 6 bases from V and 3 bases from J; bases unmatched to any gene: 7. The germline V gene has CDR1 LNHDA and CDR2 SQIVND (reference sequence). Full variable domain (remainder filled in from reference TRBV19 and TRBJ1-1): DGGITQSPKYLFRKEGQNVTLSCEQNLNHDAMYWYRQDPGQGLRLIYYSQIVNDFQKGDIAEGYSVSREKKESFPLTVTSAQKNPTAFYLCASRLGQSDTEAFFGQGTRLTVV.

The chain recombines TRBV13 with TRBJ2-3; 7 bases line up with TRBD2. The germline V gene encodes CDR1 PRHDT and CDR2 FYEKMQ (reference sequence). The CDR3 spans 18 residues. V lost 5 bases and J lost 0; bases outside the gene matches: 14. The CDR3 sequence is CASSLPTTLGGSTDTQYF. In DNA, the CDR3 is TGTGCCAGCAGCCTTCCCACTACTTTGGGGGGGAGCACAGATACGCAGTATTTT. The whole variable domain, filled in from reference TRBV13 and TRBJ2-3, reads AAGVIQSPRHLIKEKRETATLKCYPIPRHDTVYWYQQGPGQDPQFLISFYEKMQSDKGSIPDRFSAQQFSDYHSELNMSSLELGDSALYFCASSLPTTLGGSTDTQYFGPGTRLTVL.

The rearrangement uses TRBV5-4 and TRBJ2-2; 7 bases match TRBD2. The germline V gene encodes CDR1 SGHNT and CDR2 YYREEE (reference sequence). Trimming took 2 bases from V and 2 from J; bases not matched to a gene: 3. The CDR3 has 15 amino acids. CDR3: CASSFGTTNTGELFF. The CDR3 DNA reads TGTGCCAGCAGCTTTGGGACTACCAACACCGGGGAGCTGTTTTTT.

This clonotype appeared many times. The genes are TRBV12-3 or TRBV12-4 and TRBJ2-1, with 13 bases that match TRBD2. After removal of 3 bases from V and 9 bases from J, the junction contained 2 bases not matched to a gene. This CDR3 contains 14 residues. The CDR3: CASSLGLAGPEQFF. CDR3 DNA: TGTGCCAGCAGTTTGGGACTAGCGGGACCTGAGCAGTTCTTC.

This clonotype has at least ten counts. This chain links TRBV24-1 with TRBJ2-5; TRBD1 aligns across 7 bases. V lost 0 bases to trimming and J lost 3 bases; unmatched junction nucleotides: 6. The CDR3 spans 16 residues. The germline V gene encodes CDR1 KGHDR and CDR2 SFDVKD. The CDR3 here is CATSDLTGTEKETQYF. CDR3 DNA: TGTGCCACCAGTGATTTGACCGGGACAGAGAAAGAGACCCAGTACTTC.

The CDR3 loop is CASREGGRTDTQYF. The CDR3 DNA follows: TGTGCCAGCAGAGAGGGAGGGCGCACAGATACGCAGTATTTT. The rearrangement links TRBV11-2 to TRBJ2-3, with TRBD2 matching over 7 bases. V was pared by 6 bases and J by 1 base, with 4 bases of the junction left unmatched. The CDR3 runs 14 residues. Germline CDR1 and CDR2: SGHAT and FQNNGV.

This clonotype was detected many times. The chain is built from TRBV3-1 and TRBJ1-3; D gene unclear. The CDR3 runs to 16 residues. Germline assignment: CDR1 LGHDT and CDR2 YNNKEL (reference sequence). Deletions cut 0 bases from V and 0 bases from J, with 9 bases between. The CDR3 DNA sequence: TGTGCCAGCAGCCAAGAAGGGTCACTCTCTGGAAACACCATATATTTT. Protein sequence: CASSQEGSLSGNTIYF.

The chain is built from TRBV2 and TRBJ1-1; no definite D call. V was shortened by 9 bases and J by 5 bases, with 16 bases between the two germline ends. CDR1 and CDR2 from the germline V gene are SNHLY and FYNNEI. The CDR3 runs 13 residues. The CDR3 reads CASSLARETEAFF. The DNA for the CDR3 is TGTGCCAGTAGTTTGGCTAGAGAGACTGAAGCTTTCTTT.

In this sample, this clonotype turned up many times. V is TRBV6-1 and J is TRBJ1-1; D might be TRBD1 (5 bases). The CDR3 spans 13 residues. Deletions cut 6 bases from V and 7 bases from J, with 15 bases between. Germline V gene lookup returns CDR1 MNHNS and CDR2 SASEGT. The CDR3 reads CASSRGWDLEAFF. In DNA form, the CDR3 reads TGTGCCAGCAGCCGGGGCTGGGACCTTGAAGCTTTCTTT.

Many counts were recorded for this clonotype. The J gene is TRBJ2-1, the V gene TRBV6-1; 8 nucleotides agree with TRBD2. The CDR3 runs 17 residues. The germline gives CDR1 MNHNS, CDR2 SASEGT. The J segment lost 4 bases and the V segment lost 5 bases, leaving 13 bases of the junction unmatched. CDR3 sequence reads: CASSTSTLAGSYNEQFF. CDR3 nucleotide sequence: TGTGCCAGCAGTACATCCACCCTAGCGGGTTCTTACAATGAGCAGTTCTTC.

This clonotype was detected a few times. Lacking the conserved final phenylalanine or tryptophan, this CDR3 likely reflects a read error. The rearrangement links TRBV30 to TRBJ2-7; TRBD2 aligns across 7 bases. The CDR3 length is 12 residues. The germline V gene has CDR1 GTSNPN and CDR2 SVGIG (reference sequence). The V and J ends lost 2 bases and 6 bases, in that order; junction bases with no gene match: 4. The CDR3 sequence is CAWSWGGSEQYL. In DNA form, the CDR3 reads TGTGCCTGGAGTTGGGGGGGGAGCGAGCAGTACCTC.

This clonotype was recorded a few times. J is TRBJ2-2 and V is TRBV20-1; 13 bases align to TRBD2. The germline V gene encodes CDR1 DFQATT and CDR2 SNEGSKA (reference sequence). V shed 3 bases and J 7 bases; nucleotides not matched to a gene: 8. This CDR3 contains 16 residues. For the CDR3, the DNA is TGCAGTGCTAGTGGGACTAGCGGGACCTCCGACGGGGAGCTGTTTTTT. Protein sequence: CSASGTSGTSDGELFF.

The gene calls are TRBV2 and TRBJ2-7; TRBD2 matches 13 bases. CDR1 and CDR2 (germline): SNHLY, FYNNEI. CDR3 size: 13 residues. V lost 6 bases to trimming and J lost 5 bases; unmatched junction nucleotides: 1. For the CDR3, the DNA is TGTGCCAGCAGGACTAGCGGGAGGCACGAGCAGTACTTC. Translation gives CASRTSGRHEQYF.

At least ten counts were recorded for this clonotype. This chain uses TRBV28 with TRBJ2-3; D uncertain. This CDR3 comprises 15 residues. The germline CDR1 and CDR2 sequences are MDHEN and SYDVKM. V was shortened by 5 bases and J by 2 bases, with 14 bases between the two germline ends. Written as DNA, the CDR3 is TGTGCCAGCAGTACGTGGGCCAGGACCACAGATACGCAGTATTTT. It translates to CASSTWARTTDTQYF.

Points on this clonotype: This could be a read error, since a much larger clone is one nucleotide away. The V call is TRBV28, the J call TRBJ1-6, with D possibly matching TRBD1 (5 bases). CDR1 is MDHEN and CDR2 is SYDVKM in the germline V gene. V was cut by 3 bases and J by 9 bases, with 15 bases left in between. This CDR3 is built from 15 residues. This CDR3 is CASSFGTKGLSPLHF. The CDR3 DNA reads TGTGCCAGCAGTTTTGGGACCAAGGGGCTTTCACCCCTCCACTTT.

This clonotype was recorded many times. The chain employs TRBV28 and TRBJ2-7; 8 bases are a match to TRBD1. The CDR3 is 13 amino acids. After removal of 6 bases from V and 5 bases from J, the junction contained 6 bases not matched to a gene. CDR1 and CDR2 from the germline V gene are MDHEN and SYDVKM. CDR3 nucleotides: TGTGCCAGCAGCTACGGACAGGGCCACGAGCAGTACTTC. The encoded protein is CASSYGQGHEQYF. Full variable domain (missing parts from reference TRBV28 and TRBJ2-7): DVKVTQSSRYLVKRTGEKVFLECVQDMDHENMFWYRQDPGLGLRLIYFSYDVKMKEKGDIPEGYSVSREKKERFSLILESASTNQTSMYLCASSYGQGHEQYFGPGTRLTVT.

This clonotype was observed at least ten times. CDR3 sequence: CASTPTGKASGYTF. In DNA, the CDR3 is TGTGCCAGCACCCCGACAGGGAAGGCGTCTGGCTACACCTTC. The rearrangement uses TRBV12-3 or TRBV12-4 and TRBJ1-2; TRBD1 aligns across 7 bases. The V segment lost 7 bases and the J segment 7 bases; nucleotides outside the gene matches: 12. The CDR3 sequence is 14 residues long.

This clonotype was observed many times. The chain is built from TRBV30 and TRBJ1-5, with D unresolved. Trimming pared 1 base from V and 0 bases from J, leaving 4 bases between. The CDR3 contains 13 residues. CDR1 is GTSNPN, CDR2 SVGIG, per germline (reference sequence). DNA for the CDR3: TGTGCCTGGAGTGGAGATAGCAATCAGCCCCAGCATTTT. It encodes CAWSGDSNQPQHF. The full variable domain, its missing parts supplied by reference TRBV30 and TRBJ1-5, is SQTIHQWPATLVQPVGSPLSLECTVEGTSNPNLYWYRQAAGRGLQLLFYSVGIGQISSEVPQNLSASRPQDRQFILSSKKLLLSDSGFYLCAWSGDSNQPQHFGDGTRLSIL.

About this clonotype itself: A much bigger clone sits one base away, suggesting this may be a read error. CDR3 nucleotide sequence: TGCAGTCCTACCGAGGGGTCCGACACTGAAGCTTTCTTT. It specifies CSPTEGSDTEAFF. V gene TRBV20-1 combines with J gene TRBJ1-1; TRBD1 is a possible D gene (5 bases). The CDR3 totals 13 residues. In germline, CDR1 is DFQATT, CDR2 SNEGSKA (reference sequence). V was cut by 8 bases and J by 3 bases, with 16 bases left in between.

This clonotype was recorded many times. The V call is TRBV28, the J call TRBJ1-1, with TRBD1 as a possible D gene (5 bases). Trimming cost V 0 bases and J 3 bases, with 17 bases left between them. The CDR3 loop spans 17 amino acids. Germline V gene sequence: CDR1 MDHEN, CDR2 SYDVKM. Here the CDR3 DNA reads TGTGCCAGCAGTTTATGCGAAGGGGAGCGACTCGACACTGAAGCTTTCTTT. Translation: CASSLCEGERLDTEAFF.

As regards this clonotype: Compared with germline, one end of the junction differs, possibly owing to a read error. The J gene is TRBJ1-3, the V gene TRBV5-1; TRBD1 agrees at 10 bases. Germline V gene lookup returns CDR1 SGHRS and CDR2 YFSETQ. This CDR3 comprises 16 residues. CDR3 DNA: TGTGCCAGCAGCCGTAGACAGGGGGCAGGTGGAAACACCATATATTTT. It encodes CASSRRQGAGGNTIYF.